What follows is one T cell receptor (beta chain) and its context. The target antigen is unknown. These data belong to a study of Ad26.COV2.S vaccination and SARS-CoV-2 variants. Study-level results: Overall T cell responses may have been underestimated by the analyses of TCR breadth and depth. Vaccinated individuals (as opposed to placebo recipients) had higher spike-specific TCR breadth.

Using immunoSEQ multiplex PCR, the repertoire was profiled, and TCRdb retains in-frame clones only, with some absent. The sample lists approximately 150,000 clones; roughly 88% were seen once. This CDR3 has 16 amino acids. V was clipped by 2 bases and J by 4 bases, with 14 bases between them. CDR1 is SNHLY and CDR2 is FYNNEI in the germline V gene. V gene TRBV2 combines with J gene TRBJ2-2; D not certain. The sequencing here drew on peripheral blood, taken after recovery from COVID-19. This receptor was identified in a human donor who had recovered from COVID-19. DNA for the CDR3: TGTGCCAGCAGTGAACTTAGTGCAGGAGCCACCGGGGAGCTGTTTTTT. It is translated as CASSELSAGATGELFF.